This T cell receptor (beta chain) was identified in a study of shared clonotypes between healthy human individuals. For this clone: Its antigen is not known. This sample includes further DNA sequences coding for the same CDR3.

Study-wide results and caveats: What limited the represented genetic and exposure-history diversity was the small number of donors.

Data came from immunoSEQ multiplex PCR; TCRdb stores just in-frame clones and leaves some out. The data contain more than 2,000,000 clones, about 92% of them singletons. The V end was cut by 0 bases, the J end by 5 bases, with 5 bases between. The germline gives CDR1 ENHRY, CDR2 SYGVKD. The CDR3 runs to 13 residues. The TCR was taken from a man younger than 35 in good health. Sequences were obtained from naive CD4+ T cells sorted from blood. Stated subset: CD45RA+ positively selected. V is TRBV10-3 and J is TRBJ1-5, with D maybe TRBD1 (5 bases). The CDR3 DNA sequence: TGTGCCATCAGTGAGTCGGGGGATCAGCCCCAGCATTTT. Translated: CAISESGDQPQHF.